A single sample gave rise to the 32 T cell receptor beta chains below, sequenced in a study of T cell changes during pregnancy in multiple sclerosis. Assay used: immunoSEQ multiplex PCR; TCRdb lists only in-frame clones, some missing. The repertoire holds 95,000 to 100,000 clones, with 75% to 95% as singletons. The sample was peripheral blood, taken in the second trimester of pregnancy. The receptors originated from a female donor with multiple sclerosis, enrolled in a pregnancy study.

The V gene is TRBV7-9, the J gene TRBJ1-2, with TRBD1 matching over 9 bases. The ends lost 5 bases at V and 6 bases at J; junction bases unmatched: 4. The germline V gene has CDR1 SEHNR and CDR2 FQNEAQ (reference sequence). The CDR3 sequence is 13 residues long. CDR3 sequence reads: CASSTDRGHGYTF. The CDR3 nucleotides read TGTGCCAGCAGCACGGACAGGGGCCATGGCTACACCTTC.

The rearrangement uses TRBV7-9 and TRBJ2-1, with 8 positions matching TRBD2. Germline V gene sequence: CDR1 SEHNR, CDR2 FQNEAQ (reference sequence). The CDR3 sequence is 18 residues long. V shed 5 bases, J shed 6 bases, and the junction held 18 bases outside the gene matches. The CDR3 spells CASSPPGATSANPNEQFF. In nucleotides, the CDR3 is TGTGCCAGCAGCCCCCCGGGGGCGACTAGCGCTAATCCCAATGAGCAGTTCTTC.

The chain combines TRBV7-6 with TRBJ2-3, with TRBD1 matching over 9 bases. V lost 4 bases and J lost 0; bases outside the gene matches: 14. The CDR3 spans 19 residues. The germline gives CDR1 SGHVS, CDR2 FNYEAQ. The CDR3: CASSSSGQGLIASTDTQYF. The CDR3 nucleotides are TGTGCCAGCAGCTCGTCCGGACAGGGGTTAATCGCCAGCACAGATACGCAGTATTTT.

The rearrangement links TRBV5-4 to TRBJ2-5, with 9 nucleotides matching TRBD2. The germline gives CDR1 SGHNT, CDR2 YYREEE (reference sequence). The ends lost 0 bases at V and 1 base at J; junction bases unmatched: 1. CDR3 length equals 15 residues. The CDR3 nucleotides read TGTGCCAGCAGCTTGGTGACTAGCGGCCAAGAGACCCAGTACTTC. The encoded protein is CASSLVTSGQETQYF. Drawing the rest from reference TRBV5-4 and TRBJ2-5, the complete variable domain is ETGVTQSPTHLIKTRGQQVTLRCSSQSGHNTVSWYQQALGQGPQFIFQYYREEENGRGNFPPRFSGLQFPNYSSELNVNALELDDSALYLCASSLVTSGQETQYFGPGTRLLVL.

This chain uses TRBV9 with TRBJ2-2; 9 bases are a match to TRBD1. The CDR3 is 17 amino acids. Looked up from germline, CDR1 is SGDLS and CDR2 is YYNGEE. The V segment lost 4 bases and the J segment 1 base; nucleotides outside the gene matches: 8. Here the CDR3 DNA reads TGTGCCAGCAGCCGACCACCGGGACAGGGGAACACCGGGGAGCTGTTTTTT. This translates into CASSRPPGQGNTGELFF.

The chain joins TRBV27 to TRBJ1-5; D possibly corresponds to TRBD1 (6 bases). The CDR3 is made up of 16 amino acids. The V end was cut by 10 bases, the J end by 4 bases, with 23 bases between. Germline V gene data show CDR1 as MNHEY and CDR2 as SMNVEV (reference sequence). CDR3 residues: CATRGEAGDENQPQHF. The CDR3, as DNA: TGTGCCACCCGAGGTGAGGCAGGGGATGAGAATCAGCCCCAGCATTTT.

CDR3 in DNA: TGTGCCAGCAAATTCCGGGACAGTGGAAACACCATATATTTT. Translating it yields CASKFRDSGNTIYF. The rearrangement uses TRBV19 and TRBJ1-3; the match to TRBD1 covers 7 bases. The V gene's germline CDR1 is LNHDA and CDR2 SQIVND (reference sequence). This CDR3 is 14 amino acids long. The J segment lost 3 bases and the V segment lost 9 bases, leaving 8 bases of the junction unmatched.

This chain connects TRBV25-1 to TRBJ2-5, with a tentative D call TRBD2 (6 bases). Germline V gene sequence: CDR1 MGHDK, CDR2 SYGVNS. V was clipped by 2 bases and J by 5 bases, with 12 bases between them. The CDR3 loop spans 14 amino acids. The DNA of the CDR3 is TGTGCCAGCAGTGAACTGGGTCGGGAGGAGACCCAGTACTTC. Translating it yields CASSELGREETQYF.

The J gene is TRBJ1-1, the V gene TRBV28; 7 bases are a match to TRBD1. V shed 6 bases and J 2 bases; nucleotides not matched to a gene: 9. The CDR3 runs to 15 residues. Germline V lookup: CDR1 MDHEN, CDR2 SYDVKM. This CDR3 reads CASSRRRGRNTEAFF. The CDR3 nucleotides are TGTGCCAGCAGCCGCAGGAGGGGGCGAAACACTGAAGCTTTCTTT.

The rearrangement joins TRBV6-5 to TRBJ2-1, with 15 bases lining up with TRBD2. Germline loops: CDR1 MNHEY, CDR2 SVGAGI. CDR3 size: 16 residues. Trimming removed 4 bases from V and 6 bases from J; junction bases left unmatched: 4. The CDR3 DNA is TGTGCCAGCAGTTTCAGGACTAGCGGGAGGGGCAATGAGCAGTTCTTC. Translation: CASSFRTSGRGNEQFF.

DNA for the CDR3: TGTGCCAGCAGCCAACCGGGGGGAAGTCAGCCCCAGCATTTT. This encodes CASSQPGGSQPQHF. The rearrangement uses TRBV4-2 and TRBJ1-5; D may be TRBD1 (5 bases). V was shortened by 2 bases and J by 6 bases, with 11 bases between the two germline ends. The CDR3 runs to 14 residues. Per the germline V gene, CDR1 is LGHNA and CDR2 is YNFKEQ.

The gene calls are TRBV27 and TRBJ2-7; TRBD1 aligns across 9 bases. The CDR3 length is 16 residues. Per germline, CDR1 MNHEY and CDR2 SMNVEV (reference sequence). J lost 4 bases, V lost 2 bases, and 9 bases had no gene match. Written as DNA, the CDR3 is TGTGCCAGCAGTTTACTCGGACAGGGGCGAAGATACGAGCAGTACTTC. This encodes CASSLLGQGRRYEQYF.

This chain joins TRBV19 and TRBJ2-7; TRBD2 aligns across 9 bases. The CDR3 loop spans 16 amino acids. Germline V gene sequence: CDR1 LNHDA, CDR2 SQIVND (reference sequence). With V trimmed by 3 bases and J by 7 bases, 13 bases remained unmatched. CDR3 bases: TGTGCCAGTAGTATTATCTCTGGCGGGAGGGTTCGGGAGCAGTACTTC. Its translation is CASSIISGGRVREQYF.

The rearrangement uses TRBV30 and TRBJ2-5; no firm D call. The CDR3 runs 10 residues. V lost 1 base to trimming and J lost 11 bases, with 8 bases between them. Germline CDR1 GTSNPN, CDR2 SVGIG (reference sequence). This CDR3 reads CAWSGSEQYF. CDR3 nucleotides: TGTGCCTGGAGTGGGAGTGAGCAGTACTTC. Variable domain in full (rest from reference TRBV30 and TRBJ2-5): SQTIHQWPATLVQPVGSPLSLECTVEGTSNPNLYWYRQAAGRGLQLLFYSVGIGQISSEVPQNLSASRPQDRQFILSSKKLLLSDSGFYLCAWSGSEQYFGPGTRLLVL.

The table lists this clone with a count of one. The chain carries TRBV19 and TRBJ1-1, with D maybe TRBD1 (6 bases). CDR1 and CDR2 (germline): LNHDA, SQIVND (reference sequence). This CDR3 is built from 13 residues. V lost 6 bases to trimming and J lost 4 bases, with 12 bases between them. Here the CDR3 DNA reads TGTGCCAGTAGCAGACAGGTGCTCACTGAAGCTTTCTTT. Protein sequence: CASSRQVLTEAFF.

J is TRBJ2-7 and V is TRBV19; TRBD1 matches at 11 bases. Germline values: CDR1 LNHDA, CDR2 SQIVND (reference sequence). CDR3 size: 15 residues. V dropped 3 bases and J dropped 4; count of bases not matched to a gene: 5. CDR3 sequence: CASSMGQGGRYEQYF. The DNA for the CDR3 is TGTGCCAGTAGTATGGGACAGGGGGGTCGATACGAGCAGTACTTC.

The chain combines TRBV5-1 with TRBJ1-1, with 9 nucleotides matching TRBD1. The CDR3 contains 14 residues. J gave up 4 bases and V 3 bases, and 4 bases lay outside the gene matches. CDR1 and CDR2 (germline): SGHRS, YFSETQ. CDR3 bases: TGCGCCAGCAGCTGGACAGGGGTTGGCACTGAAGCTTTCTTT. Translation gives CASSWTGVGTEAFF.

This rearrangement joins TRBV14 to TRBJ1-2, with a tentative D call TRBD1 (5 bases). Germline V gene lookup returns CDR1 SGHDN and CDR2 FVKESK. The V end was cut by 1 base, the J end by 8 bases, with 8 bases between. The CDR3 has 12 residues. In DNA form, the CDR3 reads TGTGCCAGCAGCCAAGGGGGGGTAGGCTACACCTTC. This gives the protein CASSQGGVGYTF.

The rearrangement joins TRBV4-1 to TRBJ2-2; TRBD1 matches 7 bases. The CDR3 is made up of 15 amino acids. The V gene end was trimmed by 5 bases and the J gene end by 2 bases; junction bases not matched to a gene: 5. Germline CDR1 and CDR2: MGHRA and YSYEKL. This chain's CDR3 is CASSAGTVNTGELFF. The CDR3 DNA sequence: TGCGCCAGCAGCGCCGGGACAGTAAACACCGGGGAGCTGTTTTTT.

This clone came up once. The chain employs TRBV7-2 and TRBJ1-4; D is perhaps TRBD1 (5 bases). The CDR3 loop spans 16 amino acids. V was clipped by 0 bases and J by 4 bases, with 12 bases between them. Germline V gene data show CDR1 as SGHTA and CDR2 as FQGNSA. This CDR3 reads CASSLATGPLNEKLFF. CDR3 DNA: TGTGCCAGCAGCTTAGCCACAGGTCCCCTTAATGAAAAACTGTTTTTT.

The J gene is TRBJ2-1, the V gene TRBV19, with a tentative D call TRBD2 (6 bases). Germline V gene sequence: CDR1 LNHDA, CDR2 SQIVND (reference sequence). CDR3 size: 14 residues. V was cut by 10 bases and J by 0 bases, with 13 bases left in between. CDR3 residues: CATLADDSYNEQFF. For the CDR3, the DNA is TGTGCCACGTTAGCGGATGACTCCTACAATGAGCAGTTCTTC. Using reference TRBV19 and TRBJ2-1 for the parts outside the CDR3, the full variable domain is DGGITQSPKYLFRKEGQNVTLSCEQNLNHDAMYWYRQDPGQGLRLIYYSQIVNDFQKGDIAEGYSVSREKKESFPLTVTSAQKNPTAFYLCATLADDSYNEQFFGPGTRLTVL.

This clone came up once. This CDR3 is CASKFIGEGEKLFF. The CDR3 DNA sequence: TGTGCCAGTAAATTTATCGGGGAAGGCGAAAAACTGTTTTTT. The chain combines TRBV19 with TRBJ1-4; D is undetermined. Trimming cost V 7 bases and J 8 bases, with 17 bases left between them. The CDR3 covers 14 residues. Germline-derived CDR1 and CDR2 are LNHDA and SQIVND (reference sequence). The entire variable domain, with the rest obtained from reference TRBV19 and TRBJ1-4, is as follows: DGGITQSPKYLFRKEGQNVTLSCEQNLNHDAMYWYRQDPGQGLRLIYYSQIVNDFQKGDIAEGYSVSREKKESFPLTVTSAQKNPTAFYLCASKFIGEGEKLFFGSGTQLSVL.

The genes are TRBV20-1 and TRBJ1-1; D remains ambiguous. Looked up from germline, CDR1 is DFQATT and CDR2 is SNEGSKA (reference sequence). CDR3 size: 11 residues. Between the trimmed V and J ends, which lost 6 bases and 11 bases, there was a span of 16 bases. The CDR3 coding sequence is TGCAGTGCACGCAAGGGAGGGTTTGCTTTCTTT. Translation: CSARKGGFAFF.

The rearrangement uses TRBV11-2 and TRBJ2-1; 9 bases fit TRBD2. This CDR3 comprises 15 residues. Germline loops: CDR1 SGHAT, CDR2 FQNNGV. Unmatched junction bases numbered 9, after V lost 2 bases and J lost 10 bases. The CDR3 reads CASSLFGLAGREQFF. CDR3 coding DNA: TGTGCCAGCAGCTTATTTGGGCTAGCGGGAAGGGAGCAGTTCTTC.

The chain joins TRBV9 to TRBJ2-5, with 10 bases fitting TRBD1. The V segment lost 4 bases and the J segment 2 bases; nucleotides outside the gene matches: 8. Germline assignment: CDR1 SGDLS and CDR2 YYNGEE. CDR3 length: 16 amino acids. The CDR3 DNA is TGTGCCAGCAGCTTCCGGGACAGGGGCTTTCAAGAGACCCAGTACTTC. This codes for CASSFRDRGFQETQYF.

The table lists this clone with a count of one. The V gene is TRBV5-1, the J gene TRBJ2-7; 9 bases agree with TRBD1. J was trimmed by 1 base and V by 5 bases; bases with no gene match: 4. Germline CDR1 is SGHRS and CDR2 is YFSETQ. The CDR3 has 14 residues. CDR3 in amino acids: CASREGQGSYEQYF. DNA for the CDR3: TGCGCCAGCAGGGAAGGACAGGGGTCCTACGAGCAGTACTTC.

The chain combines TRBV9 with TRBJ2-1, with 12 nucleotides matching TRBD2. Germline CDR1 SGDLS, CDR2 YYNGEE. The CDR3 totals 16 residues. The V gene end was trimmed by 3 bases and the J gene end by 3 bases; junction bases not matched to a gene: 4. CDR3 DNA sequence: TGTGCCAGCAGCGCCCTAGCGGGAGGGGGCTACAATGAGCAGTTCTTC. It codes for CASSALAGGGYNEQFF. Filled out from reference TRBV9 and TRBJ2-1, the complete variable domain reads DSGVTQTPKHLITATGQRVTLRCSPRSGDLSVYWYQQSLDQGLQFLIQYYNGEERAKGNILERFSAQQFPDLHSELNLSSLELGDSALYFCASSALAGGGYNEQFFGPGTRLTVL.

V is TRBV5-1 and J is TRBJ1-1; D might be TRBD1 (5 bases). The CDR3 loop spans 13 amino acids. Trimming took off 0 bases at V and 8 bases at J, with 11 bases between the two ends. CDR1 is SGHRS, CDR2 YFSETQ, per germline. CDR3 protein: CASSLGGTSEAFF. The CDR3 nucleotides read TGCGCCAGCAGCTTGGGGGGGACTTCAGAAGCTTTCTTT.

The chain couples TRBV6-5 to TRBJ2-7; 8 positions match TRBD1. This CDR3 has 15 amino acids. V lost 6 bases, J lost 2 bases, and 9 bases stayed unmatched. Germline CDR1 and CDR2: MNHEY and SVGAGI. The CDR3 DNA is TGTGCCAGCAGCGGTGGGACAGGCGATACCTACGAGCAGTACTTC. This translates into CASSGGTGDTYEQYF.

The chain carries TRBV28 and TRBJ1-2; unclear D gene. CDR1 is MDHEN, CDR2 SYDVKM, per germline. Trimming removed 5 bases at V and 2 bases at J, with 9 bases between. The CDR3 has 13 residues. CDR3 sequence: CASSTVVNYGYTF. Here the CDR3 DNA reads TGTGCCAGCAGTACGGTAGTGAACTATGGCTACACCTTC.

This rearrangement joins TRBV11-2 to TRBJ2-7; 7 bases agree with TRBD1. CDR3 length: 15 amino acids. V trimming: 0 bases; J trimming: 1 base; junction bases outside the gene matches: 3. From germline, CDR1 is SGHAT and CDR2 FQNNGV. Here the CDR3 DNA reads TGTGCCAGCAGCTTAGACGAGGGGGCTTCCTACGAGCAGTACTTC. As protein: CASSLDEGASYEQYF.

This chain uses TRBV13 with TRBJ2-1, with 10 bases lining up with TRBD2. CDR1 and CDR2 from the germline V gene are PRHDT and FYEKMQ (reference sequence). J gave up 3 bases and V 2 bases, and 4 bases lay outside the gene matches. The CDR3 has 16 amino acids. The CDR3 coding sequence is TGTGCCAGCAGCTTATCTAGCGGGAGAGTCTACAATGAGCAGTTCTTC. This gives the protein CASSLSSGRVYNEQFF.